The clone carrying this TCR beta chain was found many times. Its target is not known. Regions amplified from RNA transcripts were the TCR beta CDR3 regions. A first-round RT-PCR of the TCR CDR3 used the HTBI primer set. MiXCR was run by TCRdb on the multiplex PCR reads, yielding one entry per CDR3 protein. Here the sample spans around 250,000 distinct CDR3 sequences, approximately 14% being singletons. The data belong to a study of T cells in Graves' hyperthyroidism and ophthalmopathy. Study-wide background: Peripheral blood collection took place at initial diagnosis, before any treatment. Study results and caveats: Ophthalmopathy was distinguished from stable hyperthyroidism by 13 V-J signatures.

With 6 bases removed from V and 3 bases from J, the gap between germline ends came to 15 bases. The CDR3 is 15 amino acids. This chain joins TRBV12-3 or TRBV12-4 and TRBJ1-5; the D gene is possibly TRBD1 (5 bases). This clonotype was sampled from a woman in her thirties or forties with Graves' hyperthyroidism that later progressed to Graves' ophthalmopathy. Source material: blood. DNA for the CDR3: TGTGCCAGCAGCCGATCGGGACTCATCAATCAGCCCCAGCATTTT. This sequence encodes CASSRSGLINQPQHF.